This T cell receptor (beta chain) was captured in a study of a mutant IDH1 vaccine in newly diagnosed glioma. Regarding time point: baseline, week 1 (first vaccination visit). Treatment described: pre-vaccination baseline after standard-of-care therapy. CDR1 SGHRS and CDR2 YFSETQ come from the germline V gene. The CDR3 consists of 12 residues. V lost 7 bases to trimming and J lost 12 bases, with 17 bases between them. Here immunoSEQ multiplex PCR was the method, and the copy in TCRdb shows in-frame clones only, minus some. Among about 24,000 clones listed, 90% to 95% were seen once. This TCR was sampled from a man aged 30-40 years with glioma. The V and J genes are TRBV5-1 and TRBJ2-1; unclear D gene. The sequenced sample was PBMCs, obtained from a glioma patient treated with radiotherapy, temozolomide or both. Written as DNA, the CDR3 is TGCGCCAGCCGCGTCGGCGAGGAGATGCAGTTCTTC. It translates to CASRVGEEMQFF.